The present TCR beta chain was sequenced within a study of T-cell reconstitution after alpha-beta-depleted transplantation in children. A library of TCRbeta sequences, prepared with unique molecular identifiers, was generated. TCRdb processed the PCR reads anew with MiXCR; each CDR3 protein has one entry. The table includes 440,000 or so distinct CDR3 sequences, roughly 44% detected once. In germline, CDR1 is MNHEY, CDR2 SVGAGI. V lost 0 bases, J lost 4 bases, and 3 bases lay in between. This CDR3 has 13 amino acids. Study-level findings and limits: Reports say that about two months after transplant, the alpha-beta T cells came out of several hundred graft clones that had expanded. T-cell counts and diversity were attributed mostly to newly produced T cells one year after transplant.

Worth noting for this clonotype: Its target is not known.

This sequence originates from a girl between 2 and 10 years old with aplastic anemia, due to receive a stem cell transplant. V gene TRBV6-5 combines with J gene TRBJ2-2; no clear D. The sequences come from PBMCs, collected before TCRalphabeta/CD19-depleted stem cell transplant. The CDR3, as DNA: TGTGCCAGCAGTTACTCTGCCACCGGGGAGCTGTTTTTT. Encoded protein: CASSYSATGELFF.